This record covers a single T cell receptor beta chain. Trimming pared 4 bases from V and 6 bases from J, leaving 10 bases between. Germline V gives CDR1 SGHDT, CDR2 YYEEEE. This CDR3 has 12 amino acids. The record originates from a study of control samples from healthy donors and cancer patients. TCRdb keeps only in-frame clones here, not all; method: immunoSEQ multiplex PCR. This table has approximately 100,000 clones, approximately 86% appearing once. The source is a man aged 25 to 45 in good health. The specimen was blood. The rearrangement joins TRBV5-6 to TRBJ2-5; TRBD2 is a possible D gene (7 bases). CDR3 protein: CASSGGAKTQYF. The CDR3 DNA follows: TGTGCCAGCAGCGGGGGGGCGAAGACCCAGTACTTC.